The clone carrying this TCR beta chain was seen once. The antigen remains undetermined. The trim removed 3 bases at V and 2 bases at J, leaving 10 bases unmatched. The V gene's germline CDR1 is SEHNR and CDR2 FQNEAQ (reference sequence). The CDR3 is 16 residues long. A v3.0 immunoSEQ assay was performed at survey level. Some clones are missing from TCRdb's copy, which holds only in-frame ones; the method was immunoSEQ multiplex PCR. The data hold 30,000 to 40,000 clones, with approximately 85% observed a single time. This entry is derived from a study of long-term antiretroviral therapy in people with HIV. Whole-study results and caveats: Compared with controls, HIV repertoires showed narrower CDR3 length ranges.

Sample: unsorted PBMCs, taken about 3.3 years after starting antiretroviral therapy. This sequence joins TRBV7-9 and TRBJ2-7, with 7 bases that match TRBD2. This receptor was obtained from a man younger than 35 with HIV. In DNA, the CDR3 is TGTGCCAGCAGCTTCCCGTGGGAGGGTTCGCCCTACGAGCAGTACTTC. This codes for CASSFPWEGSPYEQYF.